The 14 T cell receptor beta chains in this list originate from one sample, sequenced in a study of T cells in women clearing cervical HPV infection. The repertoire was sequenced with immunoSEQ multiplex PCR; TCRdb's copy has only in-frame clones and lacks some. The sample includes about 30,000 clones. Sequenced material: blood buffy coat. Receptors were obtained from a woman aged 18 to 75 with a cervical HPV16 infection that either progressed to CIN3+ or cleared (not recorded which).

The CDR3 protein is CSAKLTSSSTGNTIYF. CDR3 DNA (partial): TGCAGTGCTAAGTTGACATCCTCAAGTACTGGAAACACC. This rearrangement joins TRBV20-1 to TRBJ1-3; D gene uncertain. The missing CDR3 end, 3 residues past where the read stops, is filled in from the germline J gene. CDR1 is DFQATT, CDR2 SNEGSKA, per germline (reference sequence). V was trimmed by 4 bases and J by 2 bases, leaving 18 bases between them. The CDR3 totals 16 residues.

Concerning this clone itself: The read terminates 3 residues ahead of where the CDR3 ends, so the germline J gene completes it. V gene TRBV2 combines with J gene TRBJ1-6; the D gene is possibly TRBD1 (6 bases). The length of the CDR3 is 13 residues. Germline loops: CDR1 SNHLY, CDR2 FYNNEI. The germline V and J ends were trimmed by 11 bases and 7 bases, with 15 bases remaining between them. The DNA read from the CDR3 is TGTGCCTTATCATCAGGGGTCAATTCACCC. Translated, it gives CALSSGVNSP. The full CDR3 is CALSSGVNSPLHF.

Comment on this clone: The read halts 3 residues ahead of the CDR3 end, with the missing end drawn from the germline J gene. This rearrangement joins TRBV7-3 to TRBJ2-1, with D perhaps matching TRBD2 (5 bases). The CDR3 consists of 15 residues. From germline, CDR1 is SGHTA and CDR2 FQGTGA. Trimming shortened V by 1 base and J by 0 bases, and 7 bases separated the two germline ends. CDR3 amino acids: CASSLNEGSYNEQFF. The sequenced CDR3 bases are TGTGCCAGCAGCTTAAATGAGGGCTCCTACAATGAG.

Worth noting for this clone: The read terminates 3 residues ahead of where the CDR3 ends, so the germline J gene completes it. The chain carries TRBV10-1 and TRBJ2-3; the match to TRBD2 covers 9 bases. The CDR3 runs 14 residues. Trimming cost V 6 bases and J 4 bases; bases outside gene matches: 5. Germline CDR1 is WNHNN and CDR2 is SYGVQD (reference sequence). CDR3 DNA, as far as it was read: TGCGCCAGCAGCCAGGGACTAGCTGCAGATACG. Protein: CASSQGLAADT. The CDR3 in full is CASSQGLAADTQYF.

Comments on this clone: Sequencing ends 3 residues short of the CDR3 end; the germline J gene provides the rest. This sequence joins TRBV12-3 or TRBV12-4 and TRBJ2-3; 8 nucleotides line up with TRBD2. This CDR3 spans 15 amino acids. V trimming: 6 bases; J trimming: 5 bases; junction bases outside the gene matches: 10. CDR3 region: CASSSTGGARDTQYF. The covered CDR3 bases are TGTGCCAGCAGCTCCACCGGGGGGGCCAGAGATACG.

The CDR3 protein is CASSGERGSVEKLFF. CDR3 DNA, as far as it was read: TGTGCCAGCAGTGGAGAAAGGGGGTCGGTAGAAAAA. The V gene is TRBV6-1, the J gene TRBJ1-4; D is possibly TRBD1 (6 bases). The read ends 3 residues before the CDR3 terminus; that terminus is restored from the germline J gene. Trimming stripped 4 bases from V and 8 bases from J, with 17 bases between. CDR3 length equals 15 residues. Germline V CDR1 and CDR2: MNHNS, SASEGT.

As for this clone: The observed sequence ends 3 residues before the CDR3 terminus, with the missing tail filled in from the germline J gene. This chain links TRBV5-1 with TRBJ2-1; TRBD2 aligns across 7 bases. Germline V gene lookup returns CDR1 SGHRS and CDR2 YFSETQ. Unmatched junction bases numbered 16, after V lost 4 bases and J lost 6 bases. This CDR3 region has 17 residues. CDR3 loop: CASSPRLSGTGGNEQFF. Partial CDR3 DNA: TGCGCCAGCAGCCCCCGACTCTCCGGGACGGGGGGCAATGAG.

CDR3 DNA (partial): TGTGCCAGCAGTTTAGAGGGGATCACTGAA. Translated, it gives CASSLEGITE. In full, the CDR3 is CASSLEGITEAFF. The rearrangement uses TRBV12-3 or TRBV12-4 and TRBJ1-1; D might be TRBD1 (5 bases). The sequence runs out 3 residues before the end of the CDR3; the remainder is reconstructed from the germline J gene. Deletions cut 1 base from V and 4 bases from J, with 7 bases between. The CDR3 covers 13 residues.

About this clone itself: Read data end 3 residues before the CDR3 end; the end is taken from the germline J gene. The genes are TRBV6-4 and TRBJ1-2; D is perhaps TRBD1 (5 bases). This CDR3 contains 15 residues. V was pared by 6 bases and J by 0 bases, with 14 bases between. CDR1 MRHNA and CDR2 SNTAGT come from the germline V gene. The chain's CDR3 is CASRGPGLANYGYTF. Partial CDR3 DNA: TGTGCCAGCAGGGGCCCAGGGTTAGCTAACTATGGC.

Note on this clone: The read finishes 3 residues shy of the CDR3 end, and the germline J gene is used to complete it. The J gene is TRBJ1-6, the V gene TRBV30, with 9 bases lining up with TRBD1. V lost 2 bases to trimming and J lost 8 bases; unmatched junction nucleotides: 4. The CDR3 runs 14 residues. Germline-derived CDR1 and CDR2 are GTSNPN and SVGIG (reference sequence). The CDR3 bases that were read are TGTGCCTGGAGTCCGGGACAGGGTTATTCACCC. Protein sequence: CAWSPGQGYSP. The complete CDR3 protein is CAWSPGQGYSPLHF.

A note on this clone: The DNA ends 3 residues before the CDR3 does, and the rest of the CDR3 is filled in from the germline J gene. The V gene is TRBV4-2, the J gene TRBJ1-2; TRBD1 is a possible D gene (5 bases). Trimming removed 1 base from V and 3 bases from J, with 9 bases in between. This CDR3 spans 14 amino acids. From germline, CDR1 is LGHNA and CDR2 YNFKEQ. CDR3 sequence: CASSQGQLDYGYTF. The covered CDR3 bases are TGTGCCAGCAGCCAAGGACAGCTTGACTATGGC.

As concerns this clone: The read ends 3 residues early relative to the CDR3; the germline J gene fills the gap. The V and J genes are TRBV6-1 and TRBJ1-1; TRBD1 matches at 9 bases. The CDR3 sequence is 15 residues long. Germline values: CDR1 MNHNS, CDR2 SASEGT. The part of the CDR3 DNA that was read is TGTGCCAGCAGTGACACCGGACAGGGGCCCTTGTTT. Its protein product is CASSDTGQGPLF. The entire CDR3 sequence reads CASSDTGQGPLFAFF.

With respect to this clone: The CDR3 extends 3 residues past the end of the read, so its final part is completed from the germline J gene. The rearrangement joins TRBV29-1 to TRBJ2-1; 7 nucleotides align to TRBD1. This CDR3 has 12 amino acids. Germline V CDR1 and CDR2: SQVTM, ANQGSEA. The trim removed 4 bases at V and 7 bases at J, leaving 4 bases unmatched. The CDR3 protein is CSVGDRNNEQFF. CDR3 DNA, as far as it was read: TGCAGCGTTGGGGACAGAAATAATGAG.

A remark on this clone: From the germline J gene comes the end of the CDR3, since the read stops 3 residues before it. The genes are TRBV10-3 and TRBJ1-2; the D gene is possibly TRBD1 (6 bases). Germline loops: CDR1 ENHRY, CDR2 SYGVKD. The CDR3 runs 12 residues. Between the trimmed V and J ends, which lost 3 bases and 6 bases, there was a span of 8 bases. The part of the CDR3 DNA that was read is TGTGCCATCAGTGATTCAGGGGATGGC. Encoded protein: CAISDSGDG. The full CDR3 protein is CAISDSGDGYTF.